This TCR beta chain was retrieved from a study of naive and memory T cell subsets. Study outcomes and limitations: Findings for naive and memory subsets could not be checked against ground truth. In CD4 and CD8 cells, diversity dropped from naive through EMRA. Clonotypes are single alpha or beta chains, not paired receptors.

Two oligonucleotides, mixed equimolar, formed the beta constant-region primer covering TRBC1 and TRBC2. TCRdb reprocessed the UMI-ligation and nested PCR reads via MiXCR and lists one record per CDR3 protein. Of tens of thousands of distinct CDR3 sequences listed, 13% are singletons. CDR3 length: 18 amino acids. V gave up 2 bases and J gave up 2 bases; unmatched junction bases: 11. Turning to this clonotype: Antigen specificity is unknown.

The specimen sequenced was effector memory CD4+ T cells from blood. Subset specified: effector memory, CD45RA- CD27-. The chain carries TRBV12-3 or TRBV12-4 and TRBJ2-7, with 11 positions matching TRBD1. This TCR came from a human donor in good health. This CDR3 is CASSLRGRGTGGTYEQYF. The CDR3 nucleotides read TGTGCCAGCAGTTTAAGGGGTCGGGGGACAGGGGGTACCTACGAGCAGTACTTC.